This T cell receptor (beta chain) comes out of a study of Graves' ophthalmopathy and Graves' hyperthyroidism. Newly diagnosed, the hyperthyroidism patients had under 2 months' duration and were aged 18 to 65. Beta-chain TCR CDR3 regions were amplified from RNA transcripts. HTBI primers served in a first-round RT-PCR, which a second-round multiplex PCR followed. Using its own MiXCR run on the multiplex PCR reads, TCRdb lists one record per CDR3 protein. Of 1 million to 1.3 million distinct CDR3 sequences in the sample, 35% to 40% were seen once. This clonotype was observed at least ten times. Per germline, CDR1 SGHDT and CDR2 YYEEEE. The CDR3 is made up of 12 amino acids. Trimming removed 1 base from V and 8 bases from J, with 9 bases in between.

This chain uses TRBV5-6 with TRBJ1-2, with a tentative D call TRBD1 (5 bases). What was sequenced was peripheral blood or thyroid tissue (not recorded which). The origin of this receptor is an adult man with Graves' hyperthyroidism. CDR3 amino acids: CASSLWGSGYTF. The CDR3 bases are TGTGCCAGCAGCTTGTGGGGGTCGGGCTACACCTTC.